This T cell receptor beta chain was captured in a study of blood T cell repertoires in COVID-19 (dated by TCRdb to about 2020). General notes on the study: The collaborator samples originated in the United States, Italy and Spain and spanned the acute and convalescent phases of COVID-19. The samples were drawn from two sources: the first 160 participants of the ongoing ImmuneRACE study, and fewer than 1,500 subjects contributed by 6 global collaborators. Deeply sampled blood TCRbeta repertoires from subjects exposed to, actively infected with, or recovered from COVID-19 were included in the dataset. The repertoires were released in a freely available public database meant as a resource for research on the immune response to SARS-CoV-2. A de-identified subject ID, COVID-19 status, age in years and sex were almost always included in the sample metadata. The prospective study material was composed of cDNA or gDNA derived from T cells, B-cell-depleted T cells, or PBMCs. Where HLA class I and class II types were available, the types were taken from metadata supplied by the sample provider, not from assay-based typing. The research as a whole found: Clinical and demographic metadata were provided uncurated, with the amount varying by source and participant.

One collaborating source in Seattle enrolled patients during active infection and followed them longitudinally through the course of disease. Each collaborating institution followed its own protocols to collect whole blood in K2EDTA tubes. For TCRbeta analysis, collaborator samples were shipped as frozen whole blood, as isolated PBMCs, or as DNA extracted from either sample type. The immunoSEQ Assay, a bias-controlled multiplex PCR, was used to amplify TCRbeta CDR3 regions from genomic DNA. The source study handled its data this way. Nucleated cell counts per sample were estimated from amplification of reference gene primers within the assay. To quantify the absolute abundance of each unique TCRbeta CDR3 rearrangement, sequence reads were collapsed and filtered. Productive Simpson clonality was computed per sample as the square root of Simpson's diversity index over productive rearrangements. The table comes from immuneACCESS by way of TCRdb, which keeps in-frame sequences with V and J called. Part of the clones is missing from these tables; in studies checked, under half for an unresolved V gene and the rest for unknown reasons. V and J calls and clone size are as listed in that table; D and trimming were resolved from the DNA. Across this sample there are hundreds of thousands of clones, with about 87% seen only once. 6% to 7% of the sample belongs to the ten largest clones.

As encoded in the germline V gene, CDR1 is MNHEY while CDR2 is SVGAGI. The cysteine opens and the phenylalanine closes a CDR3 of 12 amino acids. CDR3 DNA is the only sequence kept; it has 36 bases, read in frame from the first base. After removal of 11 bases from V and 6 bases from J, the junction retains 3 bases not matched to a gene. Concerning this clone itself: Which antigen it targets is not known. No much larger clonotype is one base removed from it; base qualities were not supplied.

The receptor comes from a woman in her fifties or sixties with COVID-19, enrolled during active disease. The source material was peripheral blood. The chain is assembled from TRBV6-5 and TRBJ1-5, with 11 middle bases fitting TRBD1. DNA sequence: TGTGCCGGTGGACAGGGGGCTCAGCCCCAGCATTTT. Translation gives CAGGQGAQPQHF.